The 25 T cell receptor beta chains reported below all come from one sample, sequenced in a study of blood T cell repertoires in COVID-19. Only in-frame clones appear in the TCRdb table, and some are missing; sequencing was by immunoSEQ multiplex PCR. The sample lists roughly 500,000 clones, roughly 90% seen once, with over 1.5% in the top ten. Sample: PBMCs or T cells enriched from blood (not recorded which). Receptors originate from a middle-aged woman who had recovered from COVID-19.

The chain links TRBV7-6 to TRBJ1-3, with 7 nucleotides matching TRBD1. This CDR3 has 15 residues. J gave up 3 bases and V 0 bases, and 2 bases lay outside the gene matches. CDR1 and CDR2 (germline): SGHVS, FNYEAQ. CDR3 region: CASSLAGTDGNTIYF. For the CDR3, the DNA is TGTGCCAGCAGCTTAGCGGGGACAGATGGAAACACCATATATTTT.

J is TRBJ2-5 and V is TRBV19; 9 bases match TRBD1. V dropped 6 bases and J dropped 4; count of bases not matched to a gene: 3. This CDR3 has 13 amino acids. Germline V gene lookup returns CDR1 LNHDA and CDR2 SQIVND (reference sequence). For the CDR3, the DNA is TGTGCCAGTAGGTGGGGACAGGGAGAGACCCAGTACTTC. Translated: CASRWGQGETQYF.

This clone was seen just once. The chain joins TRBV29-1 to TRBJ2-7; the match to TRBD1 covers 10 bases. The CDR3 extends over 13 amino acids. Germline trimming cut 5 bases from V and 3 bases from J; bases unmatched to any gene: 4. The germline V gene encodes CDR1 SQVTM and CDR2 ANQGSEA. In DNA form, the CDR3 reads TGCAGCGTTACTCGGACAGGGGGCTACGAGCAGTACTTC. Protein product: CSVTRTGGYEQYF.

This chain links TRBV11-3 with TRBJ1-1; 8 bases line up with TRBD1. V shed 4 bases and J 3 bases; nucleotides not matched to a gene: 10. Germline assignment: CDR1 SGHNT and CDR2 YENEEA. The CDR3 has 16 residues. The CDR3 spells CASSSGQGETDTEAFF. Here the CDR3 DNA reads TGTGCCAGCAGCTCCGGACAGGGTGAGACGGACACTGAAGCTTTCTTT.

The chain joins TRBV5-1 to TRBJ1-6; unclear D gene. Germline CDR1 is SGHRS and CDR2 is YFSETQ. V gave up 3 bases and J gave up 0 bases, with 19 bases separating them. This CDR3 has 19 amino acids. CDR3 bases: TGCGCCAGCAGCTCGGCGGTCATAGGTACGAGCTCCTATAATTCACCCCTCCACTTT. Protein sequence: CASSSAVIGTSSYNSPLHF.

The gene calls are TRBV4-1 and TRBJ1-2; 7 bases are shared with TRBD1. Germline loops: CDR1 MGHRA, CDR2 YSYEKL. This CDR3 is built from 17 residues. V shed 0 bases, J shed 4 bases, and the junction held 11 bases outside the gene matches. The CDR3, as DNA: TGCGCCAGCAGCCAAGAATGGGGACCCAGGGGGTCCTATGGCTACACCTTC. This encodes CASSQEWGPRGSYGYTF.

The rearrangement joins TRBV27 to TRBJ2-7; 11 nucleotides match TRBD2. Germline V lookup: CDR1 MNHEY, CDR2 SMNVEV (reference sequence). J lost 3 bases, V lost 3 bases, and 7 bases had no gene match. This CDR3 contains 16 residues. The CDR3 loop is CASSFSKLAGDYEQYF. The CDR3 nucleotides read TGTGCCAGCAGTTTTTCGAAACTAGCGGGAGACTACGAGCAGTACTTC.

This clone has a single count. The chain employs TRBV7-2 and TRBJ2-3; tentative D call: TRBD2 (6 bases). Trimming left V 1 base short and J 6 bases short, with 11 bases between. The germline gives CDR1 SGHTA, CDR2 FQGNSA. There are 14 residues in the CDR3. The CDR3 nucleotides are TGTGCCAGCAGCTTAGTTACTAGCTCGGATACGCAGTATTTT. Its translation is CASSLVTSSDTQYF.

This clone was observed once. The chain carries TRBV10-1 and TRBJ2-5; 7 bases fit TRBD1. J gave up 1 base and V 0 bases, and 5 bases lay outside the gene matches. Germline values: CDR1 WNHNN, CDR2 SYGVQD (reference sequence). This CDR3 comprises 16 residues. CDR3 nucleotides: TGCGCCAGCAGTGAGTCTTCGGGACAGACCCAAGAGACCCAGTACTTC. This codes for CASSESSGQTQETQYF.

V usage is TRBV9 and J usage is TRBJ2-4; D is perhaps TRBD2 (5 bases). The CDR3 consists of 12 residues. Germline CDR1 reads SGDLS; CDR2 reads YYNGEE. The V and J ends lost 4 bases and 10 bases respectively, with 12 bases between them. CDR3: CASSPGVPIQYF. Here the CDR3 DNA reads TGTGCCAGCAGCCCCGGGGTCCCTATTCAGTACTTC.

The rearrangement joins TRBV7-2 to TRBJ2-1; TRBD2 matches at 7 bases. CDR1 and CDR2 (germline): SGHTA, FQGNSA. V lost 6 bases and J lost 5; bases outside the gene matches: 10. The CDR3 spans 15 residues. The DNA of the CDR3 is TGTGCCAGCAGTCTTGCAGCGGGGATCAACAATGAGCAGTTCTTC. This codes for CASSLAAGINNEQFF.

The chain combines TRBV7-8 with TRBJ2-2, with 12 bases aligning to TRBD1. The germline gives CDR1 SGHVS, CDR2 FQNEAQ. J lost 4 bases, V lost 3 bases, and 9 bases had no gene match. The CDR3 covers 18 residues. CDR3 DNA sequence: TGTGCCAGCAGCTTCCGGGACAGGGGGCTTAGTAGCACCGGGGAGCTGTTTTTT. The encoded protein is CASSFRDRGLSSTGELFF. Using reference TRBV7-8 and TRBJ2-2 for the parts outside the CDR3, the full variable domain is GAGVSQSPRYKVAKRGQDVALRCDPISGHVSLFWYQQALGQGPEFLTYFQNEAQLDKSGLPSDRFFAERPEGSVSTLKIQRTQQEDSAVYLCASSFRDRGLSSTGELFFGEGSRLTVL.

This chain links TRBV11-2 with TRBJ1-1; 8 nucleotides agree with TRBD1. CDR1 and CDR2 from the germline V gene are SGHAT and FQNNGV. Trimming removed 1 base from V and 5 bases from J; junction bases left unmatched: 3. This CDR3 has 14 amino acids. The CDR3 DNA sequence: TGTGCCAGCAGCTTAGCCAGGGGGCGGACTGAAGCTTTCTTT. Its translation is CASSLARGRTEAFF.

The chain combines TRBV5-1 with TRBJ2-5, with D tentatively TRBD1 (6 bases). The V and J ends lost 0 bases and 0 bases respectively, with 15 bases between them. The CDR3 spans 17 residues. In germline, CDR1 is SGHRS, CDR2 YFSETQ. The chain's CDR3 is CASSLARGQQYQETQYF. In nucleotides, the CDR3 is TGCGCCAGCAGCTTGGCTAGGGGACAACAGTACCAAGAGACCCAGTACTTC.

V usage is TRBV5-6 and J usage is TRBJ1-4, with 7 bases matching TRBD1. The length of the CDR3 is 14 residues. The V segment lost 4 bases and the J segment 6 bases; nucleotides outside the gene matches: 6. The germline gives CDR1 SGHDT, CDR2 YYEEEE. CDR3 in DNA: TGTGCCAGCAGCCAACAGGGGCTTTATGAAAAACTGTTTTTT. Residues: CASSQQGLYEKLFF.

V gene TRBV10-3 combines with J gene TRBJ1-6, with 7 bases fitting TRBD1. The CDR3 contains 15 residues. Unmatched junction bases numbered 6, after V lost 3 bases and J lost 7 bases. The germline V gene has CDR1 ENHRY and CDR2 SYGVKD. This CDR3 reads CAISERGPGNSPLHF. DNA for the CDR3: TGTGCCATCAGTGAAAGGGGGCCGGGGAATTCACCCCTCCACTTT.

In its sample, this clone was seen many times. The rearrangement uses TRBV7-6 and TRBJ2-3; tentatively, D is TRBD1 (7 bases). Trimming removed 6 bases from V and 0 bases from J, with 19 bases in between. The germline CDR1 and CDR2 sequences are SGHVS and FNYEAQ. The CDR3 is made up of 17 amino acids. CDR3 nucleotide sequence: TGTGCCAGCAGTAGACGGGGGACAGCGATTAGCACAGATACGCAGTATTTT. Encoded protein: CASSRRGTAISTDTQYF. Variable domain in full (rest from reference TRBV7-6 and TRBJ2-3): GAGVSQSPRYKVTKRGQDVALRCDPISGHVSLYWYRQALGQGPEFLTYFNYEAQQDKSGLPNDRFSAERPEGSISTLTIQRTEQRDSAMYRCASSRRGTAISTDTQYFGPGTRLTVL.

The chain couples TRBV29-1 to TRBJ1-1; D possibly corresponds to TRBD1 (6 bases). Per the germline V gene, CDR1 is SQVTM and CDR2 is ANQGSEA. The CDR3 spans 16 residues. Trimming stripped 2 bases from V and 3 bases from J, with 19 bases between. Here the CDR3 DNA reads TGCAGCGTTGAAAAGCAGGGGCGAGCCGTGTACACTGAAGCTTTCTTT. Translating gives CSVEKQGRAVYTEAFF.

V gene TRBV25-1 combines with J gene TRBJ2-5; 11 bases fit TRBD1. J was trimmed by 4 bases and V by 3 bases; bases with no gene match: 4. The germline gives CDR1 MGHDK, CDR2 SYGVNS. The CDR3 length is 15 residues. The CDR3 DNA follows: TGTGCCAGCAGTGATGGGACAGGGGGGTCAGAGACCCAGTACTTC. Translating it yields CASSDGTGGSETQYF.

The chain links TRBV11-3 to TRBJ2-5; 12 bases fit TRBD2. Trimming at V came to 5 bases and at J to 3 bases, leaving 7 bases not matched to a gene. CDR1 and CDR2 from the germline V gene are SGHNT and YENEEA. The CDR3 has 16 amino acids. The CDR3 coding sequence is TGTGCCAGCAGCCCTCGGACTAGCGGGGATAAAGAGACCCAGTACTTC. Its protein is CASSPRTSGDKETQYF.

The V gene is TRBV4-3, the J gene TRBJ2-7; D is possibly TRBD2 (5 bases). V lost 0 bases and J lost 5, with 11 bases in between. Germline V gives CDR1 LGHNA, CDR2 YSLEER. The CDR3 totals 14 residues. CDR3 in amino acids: CASSQDRGLHEQYF. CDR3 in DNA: TGCGCCAGCAGCCAAGATAGAGGACTTCACGAGCAGTACTTC.

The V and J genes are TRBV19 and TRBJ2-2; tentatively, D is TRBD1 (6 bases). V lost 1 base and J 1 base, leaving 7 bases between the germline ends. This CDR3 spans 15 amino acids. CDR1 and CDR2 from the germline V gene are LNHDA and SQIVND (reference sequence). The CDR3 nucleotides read TGTGCCAGTAGTATAGCCAGGGGGAACACCGGGGAGCTGTTTTTT. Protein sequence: CASSIARGNTGELFF.

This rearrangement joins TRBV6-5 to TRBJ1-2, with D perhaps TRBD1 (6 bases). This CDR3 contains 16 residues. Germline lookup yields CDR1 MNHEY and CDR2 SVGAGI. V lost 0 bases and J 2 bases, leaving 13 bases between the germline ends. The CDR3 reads CASSYSSQGLNYGYTF. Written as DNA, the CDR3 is TGTGCCAGCAGTTACTCGAGCCAGGGGCTGAACTATGGCTACACCTTC.

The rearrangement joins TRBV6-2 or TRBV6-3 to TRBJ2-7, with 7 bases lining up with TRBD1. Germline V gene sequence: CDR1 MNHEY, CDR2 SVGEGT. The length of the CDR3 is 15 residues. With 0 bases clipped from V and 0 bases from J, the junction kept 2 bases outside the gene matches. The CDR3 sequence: CASSYSGQSSYEQYF. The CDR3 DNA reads TGTGCCAGCAGTTACTCGGGACAGAGCTCCTACGAGCAGTACTTC.

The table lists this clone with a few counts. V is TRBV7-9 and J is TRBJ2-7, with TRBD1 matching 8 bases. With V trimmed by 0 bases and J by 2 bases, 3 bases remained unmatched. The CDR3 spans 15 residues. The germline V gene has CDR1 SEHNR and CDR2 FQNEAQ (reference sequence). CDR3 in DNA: TGTGCCAGCAGCTTAGCGACAGGGGACCCCTACGAGCAGTACTTC. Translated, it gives CASSLATGDPYEQYF.